This note documents a single TCR beta chain sequence. Its target is not known. This specimen comes from a study of cytomegalovirus exposure and HLA in healthy donors. General study points: Some public TCRs appeared in many individuals, while most sequences were rare.

V gave up 3 bases and J gave up 4 bases; unmatched junction bases: 8. CDR3 size: 16 residues. Germline CDR1 is MGHDK and CDR2 is SYGVNS. PCR employed 60 Vbeta and 13 Jbeta primers. Assay: immunoSEQ multiplex PCR; the TCRdb copy retains only in-frame clones and omits some. The sample includes over 95,000 clones, around 82% of them seen just once. Sample: PBMCs. J is TRBJ1-5 and V is TRBV25-1; 8 positions match TRBD1. This TCR came from a middle-aged man in good health and CMV-seronegative. CDR3 region: CASSDGSGGRNQPQHF. The CDR3 DNA reads TGTGCCAGCAGTGACGGCTCAGGGGGCAGGAATCAGCCCCAGCATTTT.